The 19 T cell receptor beta chains below all came from one sample that was sequenced in a study of blood T cell repertoires in COVID-19. The method was immunoSEQ multiplex PCR; TCRdb's version includes in-frame clones alone and lacks a portion of them. The sample records about 400,000 clones, 89% being singletons. Specimen: peripheral blood. The receptors were gathered from a middle-aged man with acute or convalescent COVID-19.

The chain uses TRBV28 and TRBJ2-7; possible D gene TRBD2, 5 bases. Germline CDR1 reads MDHEN; CDR2 reads SYDVKM. The V end was cut by 7 bases, the J end by 5 bases, with 21 bases between. The CDR3 runs to 15 residues. The CDR3 nucleotides read TGTGCCAGCACCCAACCACTGACACGAGGGAACGAGCAGTACTTC. Translation gives CASTQPLTRGNEQYF.

The CDR3, as DNA: TGTGCCATCAGGGGACTAGCGGGCACAGATACGCAGTATTTT. This gives the protein CAIRGLAGTDTQYF. This chain links TRBV10-3 with TRBJ2-3, with 11 nucleotides matching TRBD2. CDR3 length equals 14 residues. CDR1 ENHRY and CDR2 SYGVKD come from the germline V gene. The V gene end was trimmed by 6 bases and the J gene end by 1 base; junction bases not matched to a gene: 0.

This clone was counted a single time. The V call is TRBV29-1, the J call TRBJ2-7; 10 nucleotides align to TRBD2. CDR1 SQVTM and CDR2 ANQGSEA come from the germline V gene. This CDR3 is built from 18 residues. V shed 0 bases and J 4 bases; nucleotides not matched to a gene: 15. The CDR3, as DNA: TGCAGCGTTGAAGATCAAGCGTGGGCTAGCGGGAGTCGTTACGAGCAGTACTTC. Protein: CSVEDQAWASGSRYEQYF.

The rearrangement joins TRBV10-2 to TRBJ1-2; D is ambiguous. Germline assignment: CDR1 WSHSY and CDR2 SAAADI. The CDR3 is 14 amino acids. V shed 0 bases and J shed 5 bases, with 10 bases lying between them. CDR3 in amino acids: CASSESGGLYGYTF. Written as DNA, the CDR3 is TGCGCCAGCAGTGAGTCTGGAGGGTTGTATGGCTACACCTTC.

The chain links TRBV5-6 to TRBJ2-1, with D possibly TRBD1 on 6 matching bases. The length of the CDR3 is 13 residues. The V gene lost 2 bases and the J gene lost 4 bases, with 7 bases spanning the gap. Germline CDR1 is SGHDT and CDR2 is YYEEEE. CDR3 DNA: TGTGCCAGCAGCTTAGACAGGTACAATGAGCAGTTCTTC. This gives the protein CASSLDRYNEQFF.

J is TRBJ2-5 and V is TRBV11-3; 11 nucleotides agree with TRBD2. The CDR3 loop spans 15 amino acids. After removal of 0 bases from V and 9 bases from J, the junction contained 6 bases not matched to a gene. Germline-derived CDR1 and CDR2 are SGHNT and YENEEA. CDR3 DNA: TGTGCCAGCAGCTTAGACACTAGCGGGGGACAGCCCCAGTACTTC. This encodes CASSLDTSGGQPQYF.

The V and J genes are TRBV5-1 and TRBJ1-6; 12 bases fit TRBD1. Trimming took 2 bases from V and 9 from J; bases not matched to a gene: 6. CDR1 is SGHRS and CDR2 is YFSETQ in the germline V gene. The CDR3 runs 16 residues. CDR3 in amino acids: CASSLSRDRGLSPLHF. The CDR3 coding sequence is TGCGCCAGCAGCTTATCCCGGGACAGGGGGCTTTCACCCCTCCACTTT.

The chain recombines TRBV9 with TRBJ2-2, with D possibly being TRBD1 (6 bases). Germline V CDR1 and CDR2: SGDLS, YYNGEE. Between the trimmed V and J ends, which lost 5 bases and 5 bases, there was a span of 13 bases. The CDR3 covers 14 residues. The CDR3 loop reads CASRAKGETGELFF. The CDR3 DNA sequence: TGTGCCAGCAGGGCCAAGGGGGAAACCGGGGAGCTGTTTTTT.

This sequence joins TRBV3-1 (or the pseudogene TRBV3-2) and TRBJ1-1; TRBD1 is a possible D gene (5 bases). The CDR3 is 11 residues long. V was trimmed by 3 bases and J by 11 bases, leaving 10 bases between them. Germline-derived CDR1 and CDR2 are LGHDT and YNNKEL (reference sequence). CDR3 loop: CASSHGGDAFF. The DNA of the CDR3 is TGTGCCAGCAGCCATGGGGGGGATGCTTTCTTT.

The chain recombines TRBV4-2 with TRBJ1-5; possibly TRBD1 for D (5 bases). V shed 3 bases and J shed 7 bases, with 16 bases lying between them. Per the germline V gene, CDR1 is LGHNA and CDR2 is YNFKEQ. This CDR3 has 15 amino acids. The CDR3 DNA follows: TGTGCCAGCAGCCAGGGACTGGGGACGCCCCAGCCCCAGCATTTT. Its protein product is CASSQGLGTPQPQHF.

This clone has only one observation. J is TRBJ2-2 and V is TRBV5-6; 10 bases align to TRBD1. Trimming cost V 4 bases and J 8 bases; bases outside gene matches: 11. Germline V gene lookup returns CDR1 SGHDT and CDR2 YYEEEE. CDR3 size: 16 residues. The CDR3 bases are TGTGCCAGCAGCCCCGTGACAGGGGGCACGCTGGGGGAGCTGTTTTTT. Protein: CASSPVTGGTLGELFF.

The genes are TRBV28 and TRBJ1-5, with 10 positions matching TRBD1. J was trimmed by 6 bases and V by 6 bases; bases with no gene match: 8. The CDR3 is made up of 15 amino acids. Germline assignment: CDR1 MDHEN and CDR2 SYDVKM. CDR3 sequence reads: CASRLGQGDGQPQHF. As DNA, the CDR3 is TGTGCCAGCAGGCTAGGACAGGGGGATGGTCAGCCCCAGCATTTT.

The chain links TRBV3-1 (or the pseudogene TRBV3-2) to TRBJ1-2, with D possibly being TRBD1 (5 bases). Germline values: CDR1 LGHDT, CDR2 YNNKEL (reference sequence). Trimming removed 0 bases at V and 5 bases at J, with 10 bases between. The CDR3 contains 14 residues. As DNA, the CDR3 is TGTGCCAGCAGCCAAGATCTGGGGGGATATGGCTACACCTTC. Translating it yields CASSQDLGGYGYTF.

V usage is TRBV14 and J usage is TRBJ2-3; 9 bases fit TRBD1. The CDR3 is 16 amino acids. Germline CDR1 SGHDN, CDR2 FVKESK. Trimming removed 0 bases from V and 5 bases from J; junction bases left unmatched: 6. CDR3 protein: CASSQDLGQGQDTQYF. DNA of the CDR3: TGTGCCAGCAGCCAAGATCTGGGACAGGGCCAAGATACGCAGTATTTT.

The chain couples TRBV2 to TRBJ1-2, with 8 bases matching TRBD1. From germline, CDR1 is SNHLY and CDR2 FYNNEI. V trimming: 5 bases; J trimming: 4 bases; junction bases outside the gene matches: 6. The CDR3 extends over 14 amino acids. Here the CDR3 DNA reads TGTGCCAGCAGTTCCAGACAGGGGAGCTATGGCTACACCTTC. It translates to CASSSRQGSYGYTF.

This chain uses TRBV3-1 (or the pseudogene TRBV3-2) with TRBJ2-1; 14 bases are a match to TRBD2. J gave up 8 bases and V 4 bases, and 4 bases lay outside the gene matches. Germline V gene sequence: CDR1 LGHDT, CDR2 YNNKEL (reference sequence). The CDR3 has 15 amino acids. In DNA form, the CDR3 reads TGTGCCAGCAGCCGTGGGACTAGCGGGAGCCATGAGCAGTTCTTC. This gives the protein CASSRGTSGSHEQFF.

The V call is TRBV27, the J call TRBJ2-6; TRBD2 might be the D (7 bases). Trimming stripped 3 bases from V and 3 bases from J, with 9 bases between. There are 15 residues in the CDR3. Germline assignment: CDR1 MNHEY and CDR2 SMNVEV (reference sequence). The DNA for the CDR3 is TGTGCCAGCAGTTTGCGGGGGCTTGGGGCCAACGTCCTGACTTTC. Encoded protein: CASSLRGLGANVLTF.

This clone showed up just once. J is TRBJ2-3 and V is TRBV2, with 12 bases fitting TRBD2. Per the germline V gene, CDR1 is SNHLY and CDR2 is FYNNEI. The CDR3 has 14 residues. Unmatched junction bases numbered 1, after V lost 6 bases and J lost 3 bases. The CDR3 DNA sequence: TGTGCCAGCAGGGGGACTAGCGGGACAGATACGCAGTATTTT. Its protein is CASRGTSGTDTQYF.

This clone was detected only a few times. This rearrangement joins TRBV4-3 to TRBJ1-2, with D unresolved. Germline values: CDR1 LGHNA, CDR2 YSLEER. V was pared by 0 bases and J by 0 bases, with 5 bases between. The CDR3 is made up of 14 amino acids. The DNA for the CDR3 is TGCGCCAGCAGCCAAGATACAGCTAACTATGGCTACACCTTC. It is translated as CASSQDTANYGYTF.